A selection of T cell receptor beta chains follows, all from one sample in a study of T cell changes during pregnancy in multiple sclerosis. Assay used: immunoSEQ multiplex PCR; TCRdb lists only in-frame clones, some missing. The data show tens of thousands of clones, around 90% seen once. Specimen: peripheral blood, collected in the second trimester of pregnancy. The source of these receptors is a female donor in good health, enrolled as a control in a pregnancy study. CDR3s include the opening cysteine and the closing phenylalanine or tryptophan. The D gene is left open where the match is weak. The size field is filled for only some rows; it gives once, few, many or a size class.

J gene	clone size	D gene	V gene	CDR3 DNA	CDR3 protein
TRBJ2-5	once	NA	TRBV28	TGTGCCAGCAGCCTTCAGAGCATGGAGGAGACCCAGTACTTC	CASSLQSMEETQYF
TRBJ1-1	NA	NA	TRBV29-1	TGCAGCCTGGGGGAGGATGAAGCTTTCTTT	CSLGEDEAFF
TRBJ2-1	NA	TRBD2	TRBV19	TGTGCCAGTAGTACCCAGCGGGAGGGGTACAATGAGCAGTTCTTC	CASSTQREGYNEQFF
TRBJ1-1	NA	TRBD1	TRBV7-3	TGTGCCAGCAGCCCCGACAGGGGGAGAACTGAAGCTTTCTTT	CASSPDRGRTEAFF
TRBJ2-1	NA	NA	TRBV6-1	TGTGCCAGCAGGGTAGACAGGACACATCCAAATGAGCAGTTCTTC	CASRVDRTHPNEQFF
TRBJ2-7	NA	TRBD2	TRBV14	TGTGCCAGCAGCCTGGGACTAGCGGTGTCCTACGAGCAGTACTTC	CASSLGLAVSYEQYF
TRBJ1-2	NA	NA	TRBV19	TGTGCCAGTAGTCCAGGGATAGGATATGGCTACACCTTC	CASSPGIGYGYTF
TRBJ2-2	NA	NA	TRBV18	TGTGCCAGCTCACCACCGATTGGGTCCCTAGGAGTGCCCGGGGAGCTGTTTTTT	CASSPPIGSLGVPGELFF
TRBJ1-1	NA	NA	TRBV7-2	TGTGCCAGCAGCTTAGATCAGGGAAGTACTTTCTTT	CASSLDQGSTFF
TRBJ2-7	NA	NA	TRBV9	TGTGCCAGCAGCGGATATGACAGATCCTACGAGCAGTACTTC	CASSGYDRSYEQYF
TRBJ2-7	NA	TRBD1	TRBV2	TGTGCCGGAACCTGGGACAGGGAACTTTCCTACGAGCAGTACTTC	CAGTWDRELSYEQYF
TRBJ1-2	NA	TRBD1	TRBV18	TGTGCCAGCTCACGGGACAGAAACTATGGCTACACCTTC	CASSRDRNYGYTF
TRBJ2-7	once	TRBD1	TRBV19	TGTGCCAGTAGGGACAGGGGTGGCCACGAGCAGTACTTC	CASRDRGGHEQYF
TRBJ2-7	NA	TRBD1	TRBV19	TGTGCCAGTAGTATAGGGGACAGGAGCTCCTACGAGCAGTACTTC	CASSIGDRSSYEQYF
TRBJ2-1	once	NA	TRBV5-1	TGCGCCAGCAGCTCCACAGGGCGCGGTGAGCAGTTCTTC	CASSSTGRGEQFF
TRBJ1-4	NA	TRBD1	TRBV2	TGTGCCAGCAGGGCACAACAGGGGGCAACCGAAAAACTGTTTTTT	CASRAQQGATEKLFF
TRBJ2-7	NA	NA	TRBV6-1	TGTGCCAGCAGGTTTTTGACAGGCAACACCGAGCAGTACTTC	CASRFLTGNTEQYF
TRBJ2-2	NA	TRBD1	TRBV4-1	TGCGCCAGCAGCCAAGATGTGGAGACAGGGTTCACCGGGGAGCTGTTTTTT	CASSQDVETGFTGELFF
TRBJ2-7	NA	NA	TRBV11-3	TGTGCCAGCAGCTTAAGAGTCCTTCGATGCGAGCAGTACTTC	CASSLRVLRCEQYF
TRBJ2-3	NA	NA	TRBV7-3	TGTGCCAGCAGCCTCCAGGGTGGCGATACGCAGTATTTT	CASSLQGGDTQYF
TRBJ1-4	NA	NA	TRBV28	TGTGCCAGCAGGGACGGGGGGCCGGATGAAAAACTGTTTTTT	CASRDGGPDEKLFF
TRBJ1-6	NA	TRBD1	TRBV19	TGTGCCAGTACCCTAACCGGGACAGGGACCTCACCCCTCCACTTT	CASTLTGTGTSPLHF
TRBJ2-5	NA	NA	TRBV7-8	TGTGCCAGCAGCGTCTTAGCGGGATCAGGGGGGAGGGAGACCCAGTACTTC	CASSVLAGSGGRETQYF
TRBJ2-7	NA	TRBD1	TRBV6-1	TGTGCCAGCAGTGATCCGCGACAGGGTGGGGCCTACGAGCAGTACTTC	CASSDPRQGGAYEQYF
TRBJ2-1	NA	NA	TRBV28	TGTGCCAGCAGCCCCTATCCGAACCAGGCAGGGTTTGTCCTTAGCTCCTACAATGAGCAGTTCTTC	CASSPYPNQAGFVLSSYNEQFF
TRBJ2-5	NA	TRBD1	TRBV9	TGTGCCAGCAGCGCATTCGACAGGGGGCCTCAAGAGACCCAGTACTTC	CASSAFDRGPQETQYF
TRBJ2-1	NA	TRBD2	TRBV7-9	TGTGCCAGCAGCTTAGGTGGGACTAGTTTAGCCAATGAGCAGTTCTTC	CASSLGGTSLANEQFF
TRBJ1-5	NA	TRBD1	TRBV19	TGTGCCAGTAGTATAGGGGACAGAAGGCTCCAGCCCCAGCATTTT	CASSIGDRRLQPQHF
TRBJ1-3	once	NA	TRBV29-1	TGCAGCGTTGAGGACAACTCTGGAAACACCATATATTTT	CSVEDNSGNTIYF
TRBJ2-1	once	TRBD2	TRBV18	TGTGCCAGCTCTCCTAACGCGGGACTAGCGGGGAATGAGCAGTTCTTC	CASSPNAGLAGNEQFF
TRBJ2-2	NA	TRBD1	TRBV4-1	TGCGCCAGCAGCCTTCCCCGGACAGGGGTTAGGAGCACCGGGGAGCTGTTTTTT	CASSLPRTGVRSTGELFF
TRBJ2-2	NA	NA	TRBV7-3	TGTGCCAGCAGCTTAACGGCGGGACGGACGAACACCGGGGAGCTGTTTTTT	CASSLTAGRTNTGELFF
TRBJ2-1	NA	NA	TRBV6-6	TGTGCCAGCAGTTCGGGACTTCCTGGTGAGCAGTTCTTC	CASSSGLPGEQFF
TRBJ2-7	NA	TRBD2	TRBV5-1	TGCGCCAGCAGCTTAGGGGCTGGCGGGAGGGCCTACGAGCAGTACTTC	CASSLGAGGRAYEQYF
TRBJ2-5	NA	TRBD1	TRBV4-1	TGCGCCAGCAGCCAAGTGGGACAGCGGGAGACCCAGTACTTC	CASSQVGQRETQYF
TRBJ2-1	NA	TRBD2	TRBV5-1	TGCGCCAGCAGCTGGGCCGGGACTAGCGGATCCTACAATGAGCAGTTCTTC	CASSWAGTSGSYNEQFF
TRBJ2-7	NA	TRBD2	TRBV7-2	TGTGCCAGCAGCTTAGATCTTAGCGGGAGCTACGAGCAGTACTTC	CASSLDLSGSYEQYF
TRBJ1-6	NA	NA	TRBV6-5	TGTGCCAGCAGTGGGCAGGGAAATTCACCCCTCCACTTT	CASSGQGNSPLHF
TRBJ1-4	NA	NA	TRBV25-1	TGTGCCAGCAGTGAGCGAGGATCCACTAATGAAAAACTGTTTTTT	CASSERGSTNEKLFF
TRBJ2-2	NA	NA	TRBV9	TGTGCCAGCAGCGTAGGTAGCGAATACACCGGGGAGCTGTTTTTT	CASSVGSEYTGELFF
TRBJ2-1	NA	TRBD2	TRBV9	TGTGCCAGCAGCGTGAGTAGGAGCGGGGGTTTTAAAGAGTCCTACAATGAGCAGTTCTTC	CASSVSRSGGFKESYNEQFF
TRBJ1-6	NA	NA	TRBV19	TGTGCCACCCGAAGACAGAGCTCCTATAATTCACCCCTCCACTTT	CATRRQSSYNSPLHF
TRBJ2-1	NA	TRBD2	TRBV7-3	TGTGCCAGCAGCTTACTTAGTCCGAGCGGGAGGTCCGAGGGCAATGAGCAGTTCTTC	CASSLLSPSGRSEGNEQFF
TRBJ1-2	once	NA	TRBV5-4	TGTGCCAGCAGCTTCCCACAGGGAGACTATGGCTACACCTTC	CASSFPQGDYGYTF
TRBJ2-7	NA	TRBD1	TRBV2	TGTGCCAGCAAATCCGGGACAGGGAAAACCTACGAGCAGTACTTC	CASKSGTGKTYEQYF
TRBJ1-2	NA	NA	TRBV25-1	TGTGCCAGCAGCCTAGGAAAAGGGCAGGGATTTGGCTACACCTTC	CASSLGKGQGFGYTF